This TCR beta chain was retrieved from a study of blood T cell repertoires in COVID-19. Looking at the study overall: Italy, Spain and the United States were the sources of the convalescent and acute COVID-19 samples. PBMCs, B-cell-depleted T cells, or T cells were the source of the cDNA or gDNA that made up the material.

This CDR3 has 14 residues. Per germline, CDR1 SGDLS and CDR2 YYNGEE. V dropped 4 bases and J dropped 9 bases, with 17 bases sitting between them. The study drew participants aged about 18 to 89 years from some 25 US areas. Two negative PCRs, clearance, or symptom resolution characterized the recovered Cohort 3 donors. Generated by immunoSEQ multiplex PCR, the TCRdb table keeps only in-frame clones and is missing some. The sample holds approximately 150,000 clones, about nine tenths seen once. The receptor was derived from a man between 60 and 70 years old who had recovered from COVID-19. Sample: PBMCs or T cells enriched from blood (not recorded which). V is TRBV9 and J is TRBJ2-1; possible D gene TRBD2, 5 bases. The CDR3, as DNA: TGTGCCAGCAGCCCCATCGTCGGTCGGGGTGAGCAGTTCTTC. Its translation is CASSPIVGRGEQFF.